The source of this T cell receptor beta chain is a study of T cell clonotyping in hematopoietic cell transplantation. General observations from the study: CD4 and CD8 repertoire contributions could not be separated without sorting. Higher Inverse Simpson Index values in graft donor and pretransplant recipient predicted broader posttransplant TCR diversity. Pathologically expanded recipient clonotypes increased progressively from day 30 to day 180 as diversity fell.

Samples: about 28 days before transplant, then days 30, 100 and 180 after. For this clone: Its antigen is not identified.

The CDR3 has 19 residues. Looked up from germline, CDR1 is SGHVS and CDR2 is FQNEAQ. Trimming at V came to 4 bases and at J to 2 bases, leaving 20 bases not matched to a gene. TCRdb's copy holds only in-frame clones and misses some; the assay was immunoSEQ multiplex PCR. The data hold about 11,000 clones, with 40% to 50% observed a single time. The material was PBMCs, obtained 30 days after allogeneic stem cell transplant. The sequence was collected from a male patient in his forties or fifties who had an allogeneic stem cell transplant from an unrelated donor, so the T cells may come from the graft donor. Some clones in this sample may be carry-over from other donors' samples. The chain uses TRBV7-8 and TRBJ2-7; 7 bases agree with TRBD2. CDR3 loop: CASSSRRFSGASGTYEQYF. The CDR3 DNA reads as TGTGCCAGCAGCTCAAGGAGGTTTTCAGGAGCTAGCGGAACCTACGAGCAGTACTTC.